This TCR beta chain came from a study of cytomegalovirus exposure and HLA in healthy donors. About the study: Unique TCRs from HLA-typed donors, 85 million to 100 million of them, were held in an early data release.

CDR1 is SEHNR and CDR2 is FQNEAQ in the germline V gene (reference sequence). The CDR3 length is 12 residues. Regarding the study as a whole: Most TCR sequences were rare, but some public TCRs occurred in many donors. Later, TCR association rates were found to vary by HLA locus, highest for DRB1 and lowest for HLA-C.

About this clone itself: Its antigen is as yet unknown. A junction boundary mismatches the germline segment, possibly from a read error.

Use of 60 Vbeta and 13 Jbeta primers characterized the PCR. Repertoires were generated with immunoSEQ multiplex PCR, while TCRdb's copy carries only in-frame clones and drops some. The sample shows about 130,000 clones, 70% to 85% of them seen only once. The source material was PBMCs. The chain uses TRBV7-9 and TRBJ2-1, with a weak D call TRBD2 (5 bases). The TCR comes from a woman in her fifties or sixties in good health and CMV-seronegative. CDR3 region: CSSSLVANEQFF. In nucleotides, the CDR3 is TGTTCCAGCAGCTTAGTAGCGAATGAGCAGTTCTTC.